Reported below is one TCR beta chain. Its antigen is currently unknown. This specimen comes from a study of T cell repertoires in cytomegalovirus infection. Study background: A matching HLA type, together with CMV infection, was signaled by public TCR beta signatures.

TCRdb used MiXCR to reprocess the reads, holding one entry per CDR3 protein. The table has hundreds of thousands of distinct CDR3 sequences, approximately 42% seen once. Overall study results and limits: CMV carriers with the relevant HLA were identified by cumulative public TCR beta family frequency.

The CDR3 loop spans 11 amino acids. V was cut by 6 bases and J by 11 bases, with 13 bases left in between. The receptor was isolated from a human donor in good health (CMV status not recorded). Some clones in this sample may be carry-over from other donors' samples. The rearrangement uses TRBV12-3 or TRBV12-4 and TRBJ1-1, with D hard to call. The sample consisted of cultured PBMCs, taken from culture after CMV antigen stimulation. CDR3 residues: CASRKDVTAFF. CDR3 DNA: TGTGCCAGCAGAAAGGACGTGACTGCTTTCTTT.